This T cell receptor beta chain appears in the sequencing data of a study of blood T cells in healthy people across ages. Findings of the study overall: Across the age range, TCR beta diversity per million T cells fell in a roughly linear way. CMV status of donors was not determined, possibly confounding expanded clonotype changes.

This clonotype was detected only a few times. Its antigen is unidentified. PCR was performed a second time for about 7 to 12 cycles using a sample-barcoded 5' primer and a J-beta primer mix. Every single cDNA molecule received a tag from a template-switch adaptor with 12 random nucleotides. TCRdb recomputed calls from the 5' RACE reads with MiXCR, one row per CDR3 protein. This table holds 1.8 million or so distinct CDR3 sequences, 30% to 40% found once. The V end was cut by 5 bases, the J end by 4 bases, with 9 bases between. CDR1 and CDR2 (germline): MNHEY, SVGAGI. The CDR3 runs 13 residues. The specimen was blood. V is TRBV6-5 and J is TRBJ2-1; D remains unclear. The receptor was isolated from a human donor in good health. This CDR3 is CASSARIYNEQFF. CDR3 in DNA: TGTGCCAGCAGTGCGCGGATTTACAATGAGCAGTTCTTC.